Sequencing of this TCR beta chain was carried out in a study of identical twins. TCRdb called the 5' RACE reads again in MiXCR, with one record for every CDR3 protein. The table has 500,000 to 650,000 distinct CDR3 sequences, approximately 20% seen once; the top ten hold about 0.48%. CDR3 length equals 15 residues. V shed 6 bases and J 0 bases; nucleotides not matched to a gene: 7. Germline CDR1 is MNHEY and CDR2 is SMNVEV (reference sequence). The table lists this clonotype with a few counts. These data were also filed under a second study, of yellow fever vaccine responses in identical twins.

The sequencing sample was made of CD4+ T cells sorted from blood. This TCR derives from a woman younger than 30 in good health. V is TRBV27 and J is TRBJ1-2; TRBD1 matches at 7 bases. The CDR3 loop reads CASSRAQGANYGYTF. Written as DNA, the CDR3 is TGTGCCAGCAGCCGCGCCCAGGGGGCTAACTATGGCTACACCTTC.